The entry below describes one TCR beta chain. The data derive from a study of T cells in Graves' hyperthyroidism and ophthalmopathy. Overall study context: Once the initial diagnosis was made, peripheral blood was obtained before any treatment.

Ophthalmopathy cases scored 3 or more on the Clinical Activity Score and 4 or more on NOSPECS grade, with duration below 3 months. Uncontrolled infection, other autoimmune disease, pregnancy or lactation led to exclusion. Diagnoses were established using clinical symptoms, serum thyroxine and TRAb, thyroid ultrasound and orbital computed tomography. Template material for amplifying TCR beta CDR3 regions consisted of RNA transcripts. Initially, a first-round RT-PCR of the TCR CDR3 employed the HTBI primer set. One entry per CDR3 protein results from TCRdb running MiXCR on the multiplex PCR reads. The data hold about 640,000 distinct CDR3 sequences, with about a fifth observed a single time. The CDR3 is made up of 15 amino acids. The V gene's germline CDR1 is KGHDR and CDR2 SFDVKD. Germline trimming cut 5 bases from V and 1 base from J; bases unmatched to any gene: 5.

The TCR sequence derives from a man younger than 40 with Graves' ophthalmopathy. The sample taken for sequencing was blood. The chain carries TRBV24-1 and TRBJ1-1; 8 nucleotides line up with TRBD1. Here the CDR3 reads CATSAATGGNTEAFF. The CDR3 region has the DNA TGTGCCACCAGTGCCGCTACAGGGGGGAACACTGAAGCTTTCTTT.